What follows are 19 T cell receptor beta chains derived from one specimen sequenced in a study of Graves' ophthalmopathy and Graves' hyperthyroidism. The authors amplified TCR beta CDR3 regions, and they did so from RNA transcripts for repertoire sequencing. RT-PCR with HTBI primers came first, then second-round multiplex PCR. TCRdb analysed the multiplex PCR reads with MiXCR anew, one entry per CDR3 protein. The data show about 1.2 million distinct CDR3 sequences, with 35% to 40% seen just once and 11% held by the top ten. The sequencing input was peripheral blood or thyroid tissue (not recorded which). All receptors come from an adult man with Graves' hyperthyroidism.

This clonotype was recorded only once. A much larger clonotype is one base distant, so this may be a read error. The V and J genes are TRBV5-1 and TRBJ2-2; 7 nucleotides agree with TRBD2. Germline V gene sequence: CDR1 SGHRS, CDR2 YFSETQ. J lost 7 bases, V lost 3 bases, and 12 bases had no gene match. The CDR3 has 16 amino acids. Here the CDR3 DNA reads TGCGCCAGCAGCTCAAGGGGACTAACGGGGGACGGGGAGCTGTTTTTT. Its translation: CASSSRGLTGDGELFF.

In its sample, this clonotype was seen a few times. The chain links TRBV20-1 to TRBJ2-7; D not resolved. Germline lookup yields CDR1 DFQATT and CDR2 SNEGSKA (reference sequence). This CDR3 has 12 amino acids. The germline V and J ends were trimmed by 6 bases and 0 bases, with 9 bases remaining between them. As DNA, the CDR3 is TGCAGTGCCGCTGCGGACTCCTACGAGCAGTACTTC. Translation gives CSAAADSYEQYF.

This clonotype was seen many times. The gene calls are TRBV6-6 and TRBJ1-3; no firm D call. V was shortened by 6 bases and J by 3 bases, with 12 bases between the two germline ends. This CDR3 has 14 residues. Looked up from germline, CDR1 is MNHNY and CDR2 is SVGAGI (reference sequence). CDR3 nucleotide sequence: TGTGCCAGCAGGAACCAGGATCTTGGAAACACCATATATTTT. Translating gives CASRNQDLGNTIYF.

This clonotype has just a few counts. V gene TRBV6-2 or TRBV6-3 combines with J gene TRBJ1-5; the D is unclear. Looked up from germline, CDR1 is MNHEY and CDR2 is SVGEGT. The length of the CDR3 is 14 residues. The V and J ends lost 7 bases and 1 base respectively, with 11 bases between them. The chain's CDR3 is CASKLAPSNQPQHF. For the CDR3, the DNA is TGTGCCAGCAAGCTTGCGCCAAGCAATCAGCCCCAGCATTTT.

This rearrangement joins TRBV19 to TRBJ1-2; the D gene is possibly TRBD1 (6 bases). There are 16 residues in the CDR3. V was shortened by 3 bases and J by 2 bases, with 16 bases between the two germline ends. In germline, CDR1 is LNHDA, CDR2 SQIVND (reference sequence). CDR3 loop: CASSIIGQPSNYGYTF. DNA for the CDR3: TGTGCCAGTAGTATCATAGGACAGCCCTCCAACTATGGCTACACCTTC.

This clonotype occurred many times. The chain couples TRBV20-1 to TRBJ2-7; no definite D call. The CDR3 is 11 residues long. Germline CDR1 DFQATT, CDR2 SNEGSKA (reference sequence). V lost 6 bases and J 7 bases, leaving 13 bases between the germline ends. In nucleotides, the CDR3 is TGCAGTGCCCCAAACCCAAGGGAGCAGTACTTC. It codes for CSAPNPREQYF.

This clonotype was recorded many times. This chain joins TRBV11-2 and TRBJ2-5, with D unresolved. Trimming removed 2 bases at V and 2 bases at J, with 6 bases between. The CDR3 has 13 amino acids. Germline CDR1 reads SGHAT; CDR2 reads FQNNGV. CDR3 nucleotide sequence: TGTGCCAGCAGCTTAACAAAGCAAGAGACCCAGTACTTC. Protein product: CASSLTKQETQYF.

As to this clonotype: This may arise from a read error, as a much more abundant clone is one base away. The chain joins TRBV2 to TRBJ1-1, with D unclear. The germline V gene encodes CDR1 SNHLY and CDR2 FYNNEI. Trimming shortened V by 6 bases and J by 1 base, and 12 bases separated the two germline ends. The CDR3 runs to 14 residues. This chain's CDR3 is CASRIDTQNTEAFF. CDR3 nucleotide sequence: TGTGCCAGCAGGATTGACACCCAGAACACTGAAGCTTTCTTT. Supplemented by reference TRBV2 and TRBJ1-1, the full variable domain reads EPEVTQTPSHQVTQMGQEVILRCVPISNHLYFYWYRQILGQKVEFLVSFYNNEISEKSEIFDDQFSVERPDGSNFTLKIRSTKLEDSAMYFCASRIDTQNTEAFFGQGTRLTVV.

This clonotype occurred a few times. The J gene is TRBJ1-2, the V gene TRBV12-3 or TRBV12-4, with 7 bases identical to TRBD1. The CDR3 spans 13 residues. Trimming took 7 bases from V and 11 from J; bases not matched to a gene: 13. The CDR3 region has the DNA TGTGCCAGCAAACTCAGGGGGTCTGGGACATACACCTTC. This translates into CASKLRGSGTYTF.

This clonotype was seen ten or more times. V and J are TRBV29-1 and TRBJ2-2, with a weak D call TRBD2 (6 bases). Germline CDR1 SQVTM, CDR2 ANQGSEA. Trimming left V 4 bases short and J 3 bases short, with 12 bases between. This CDR3 comprises 14 residues. CDR3 DNA sequence: TGCAGCGTTGGGCGGGATCTCCACACCGGGGAGCTGTTTTTT. This gives the protein CSVGRDLHTGELFF.

This chain links TRBV10-3 with TRBJ2-1, with 10 bases that match TRBD1. This CDR3 is built from 14 residues. The V and J ends lost 6 bases and 4 bases, in that order; junction bases with no gene match: 3. CDR1 and CDR2 from the germline V gene are ENHRY and SYGVKD. CDR3 loop: CAIRGQGKYNEQFF. For the CDR3, the DNA is TGTGCCATCAGGGGACAGGGGAAGTACAATGAGCAGTTCTTC.

This rearrangement joins TRBV4-1 to TRBJ2-7; unclear D gene. The germline V gene encodes CDR1 MGHRA and CDR2 YSYEKL. Deletions cut 0 bases from V and 5 bases from J, with 14 bases between. CDR3 size: 15 residues. Written as DNA, the CDR3 is TGCGCCAGCAGCCAAGATATGAATACGGATGACGAGCAGTACTTC. Amino acids: CASSQDMNTDDEQYF.

There are many counts of this clonotype. This chain joins TRBV19 and TRBJ1-5; perhaps TRBD1 as D (5 bases). V lost 3 bases and J lost 2, with 8 bases in between. Germline V gene sequence: CDR1 LNHDA, CDR2 SQIVND (reference sequence). The CDR3 runs 14 residues. The CDR3 sequence is CASSIDRGNQPQHF. The CDR3 DNA sequence: TGTGCCAGTAGTATCGACAGAGGCAATCAGCCCCAGCATTTT.

This clonotype was recorded at least ten times. The chain couples TRBV7-6 to TRBJ2-2, with a tentative D call TRBD2 (5 bases). Trimming pared 5 bases from V and 7 bases from J, leaving 20 bases between. Germline lookup yields CDR1 SGHVS and CDR2 FNYEAQ. This CDR3 is 16 amino acids long. CDR3 bases: TGTGCCAGCAGCCCCCCTCTGGACTCCTCGGACGGGGAGCTGTTTTTT. Amino acids: CASSPPLDSSDGELFF. The complete variable domain, with remaining parts taken from reference TRBV7-6 and TRBJ2-2, reads GAGVSQSPRYKVTKRGQDVALRCDPISGHVSLYWYRQALGQGPEFLTYFNYEAQQDKSGLPNDRFSAERPEGSISTLTIQRTEQRDSAMYRCASSPPLDSSDGELFFGEGSRLTVL.

V usage is TRBV9 and J usage is TRBJ2-6; D uncertain. Trimming removed 0 bases from V and 5 bases from J, with 6 bases in between. Germline V CDR1 and CDR2: SGDLS, YYNGEE. The CDR3 is 14 residues long. The CDR3 region is CASSVDGRANVLTF. The CDR3 DNA reads as TGTGCCAGCAGCGTAGACGGTCGGGCCAACGTCCTGACTTTC.

The V and J genes are TRBV20-1 and TRBJ2-5; D tentatively fits TRBD1 or TRBD2 (6 bases each). The CDR3 totals 14 residues. Trimming pared 5 bases from V and 5 bases from J, leaving 18 bases between. Germline CDR1 and CDR2: DFQATT and SNEGSKA (reference sequence). The CDR3 spells CSALGGPTYETQYF. CDR3 nucleotide sequence: TGCAGTGCTCTGGGGGGCCCCACGTATGAGACCCAGTACTTC.

This CDR3 reads CSLARRQPQETQYF. The CDR3 nucleotides are TGCAGCTTAGCGAGGAGGCAGCCCCAAGAGACCCAGTACTTC. The V and J genes are TRBV29-1 and TRBJ2-5; maybe TRBD2 (5 bases). V lost 8 bases, J lost 1 base, and 17 bases lay in between. The germline V gene has CDR1 SQVTM and CDR2 ANQGSEA. This CDR3 spans 14 amino acids.

There are a few counts of this clonotype. V gene TRBV9 combines with J gene TRBJ2-7; TRBD2 matches at 7 bases. This CDR3 has 17 residues. V lost 5 bases and J lost 5; bases outside the gene matches: 19. CDR1 is SGDLS, CDR2 YYNGEE, per germline. The CDR3 here is CASSEAGFLGEGNEQYF. The CDR3, as DNA: TGTGCCAGCAGTGAAGCGGGGTTCCTGGGGGAAGGGAACGAGCAGTACTTC.

This clonotype was picked up many times. The chain couples TRBV20-1 to TRBJ2-7; D not certain. The CDR3 totals 12 residues. Trimming took 3 bases from V and 2 from J, leaving 8 bases between them. CDR1 is DFQATT, CDR2 SNEGSKA, per germline (reference sequence). DNA of the CDR3: TGCAGTGCTAGGATATATACCTACGAGCAGTACTTC. It encodes CSARIYTYEQYF.